This paragraph reports one T cell receptor beta chain. The sample originates from a study of shared clonotypes between healthy human individuals. Germline CDR1 is ENHRY and CDR2 is SYGVKD. The V end lost 0 bases, the J end lost 0 bases, and 14 bases lay between the germline ends. The CDR3 runs to 17 residues. TCRdb keeps only in-frame clones here, not all; method: immunoSEQ multiplex PCR. The table includes 1 million to 1.3 million clones, around three quarters detected once. The chain recombines TRBV10-3 with TRBJ1-2; D is possibly TRBD1 (6 bases). Sequences were obtained from memory CD4+ T cells from PBMCs. As to subset: CD45RA-negative fraction. The TCR originated in a man aged 18 to 35 in good health. Some clones in this sample may be carry-over from other donors' samples. The CDR3 is CAISESRGGGPNYGYTF. The CDR3 nucleotides are TGTGCCATCAGTGAGTCTCGGGGGGGCGGCCCTAACTATGGCTACACCTTC.